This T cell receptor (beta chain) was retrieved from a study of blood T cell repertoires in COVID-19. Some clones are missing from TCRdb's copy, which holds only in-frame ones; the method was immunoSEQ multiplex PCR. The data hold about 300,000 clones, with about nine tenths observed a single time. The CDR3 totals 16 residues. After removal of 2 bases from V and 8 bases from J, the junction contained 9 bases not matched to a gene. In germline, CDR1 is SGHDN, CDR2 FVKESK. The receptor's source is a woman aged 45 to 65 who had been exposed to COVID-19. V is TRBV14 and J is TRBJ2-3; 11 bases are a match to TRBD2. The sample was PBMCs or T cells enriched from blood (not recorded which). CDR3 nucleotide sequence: TGTGCCAGCAGCCAAAAGGCTAGCGGGGGGAGTCGTACGCAGTATTTT. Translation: CASSQKASGGSRTQYF.